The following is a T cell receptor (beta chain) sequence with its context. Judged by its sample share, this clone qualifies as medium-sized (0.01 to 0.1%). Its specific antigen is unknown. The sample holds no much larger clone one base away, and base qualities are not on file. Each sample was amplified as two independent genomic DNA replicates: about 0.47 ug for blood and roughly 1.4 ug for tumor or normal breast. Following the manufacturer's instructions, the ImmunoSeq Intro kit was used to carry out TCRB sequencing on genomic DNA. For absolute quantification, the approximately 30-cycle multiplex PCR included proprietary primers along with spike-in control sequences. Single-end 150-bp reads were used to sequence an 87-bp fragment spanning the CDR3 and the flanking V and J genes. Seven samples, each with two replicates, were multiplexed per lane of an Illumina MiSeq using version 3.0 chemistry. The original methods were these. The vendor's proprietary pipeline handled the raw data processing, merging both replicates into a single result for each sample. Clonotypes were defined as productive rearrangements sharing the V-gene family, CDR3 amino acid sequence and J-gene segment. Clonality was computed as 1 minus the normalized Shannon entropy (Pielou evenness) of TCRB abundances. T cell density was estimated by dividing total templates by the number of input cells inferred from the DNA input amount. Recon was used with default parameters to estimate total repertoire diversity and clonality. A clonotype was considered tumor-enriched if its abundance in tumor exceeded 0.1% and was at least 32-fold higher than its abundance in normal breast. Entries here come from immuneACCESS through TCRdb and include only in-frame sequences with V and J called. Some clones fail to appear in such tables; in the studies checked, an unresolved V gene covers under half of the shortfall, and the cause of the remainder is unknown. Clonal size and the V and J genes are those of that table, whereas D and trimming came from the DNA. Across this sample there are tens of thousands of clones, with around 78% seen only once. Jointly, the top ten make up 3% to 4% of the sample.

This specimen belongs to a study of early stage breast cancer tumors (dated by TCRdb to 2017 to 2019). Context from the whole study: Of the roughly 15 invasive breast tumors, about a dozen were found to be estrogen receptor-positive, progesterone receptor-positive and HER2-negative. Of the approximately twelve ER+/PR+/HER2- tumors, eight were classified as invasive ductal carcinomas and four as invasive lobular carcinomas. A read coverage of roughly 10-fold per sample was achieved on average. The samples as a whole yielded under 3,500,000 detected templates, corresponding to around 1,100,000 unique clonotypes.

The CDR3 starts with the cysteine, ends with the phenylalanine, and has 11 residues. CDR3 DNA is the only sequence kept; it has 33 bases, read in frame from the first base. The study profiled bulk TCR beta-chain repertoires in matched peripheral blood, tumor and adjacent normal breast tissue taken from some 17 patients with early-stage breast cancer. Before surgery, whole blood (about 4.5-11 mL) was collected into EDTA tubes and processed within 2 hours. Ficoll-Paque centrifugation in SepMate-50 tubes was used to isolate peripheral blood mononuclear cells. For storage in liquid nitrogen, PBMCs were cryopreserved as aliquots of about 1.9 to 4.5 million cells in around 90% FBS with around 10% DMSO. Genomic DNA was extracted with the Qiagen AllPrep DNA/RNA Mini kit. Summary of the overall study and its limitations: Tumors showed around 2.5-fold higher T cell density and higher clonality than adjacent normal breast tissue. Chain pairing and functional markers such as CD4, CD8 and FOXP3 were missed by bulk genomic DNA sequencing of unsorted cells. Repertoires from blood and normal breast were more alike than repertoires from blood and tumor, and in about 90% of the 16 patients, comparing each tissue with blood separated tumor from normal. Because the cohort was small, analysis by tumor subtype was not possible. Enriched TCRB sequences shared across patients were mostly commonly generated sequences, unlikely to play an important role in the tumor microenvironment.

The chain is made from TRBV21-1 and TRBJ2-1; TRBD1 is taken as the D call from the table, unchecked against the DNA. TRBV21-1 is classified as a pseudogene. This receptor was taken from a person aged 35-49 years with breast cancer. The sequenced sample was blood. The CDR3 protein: CAPEPYNEQFF. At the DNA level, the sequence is TGTGCCCCAGAACCCTACAATGAGCAGTTCTTC.